These 32 T cell receptor beta chains came from one sample sequenced in a study of cytomegalovirus exposure and HLA in healthy donors. Vbeta (60) and Jbeta (13) primers were used in the PCR. Using immunoSEQ multiplex PCR, the repertoire was profiled, and TCRdb retains in-frame clones only, with some absent. The table includes tens of thousands of clones, under 85% detected once. What was sequenced was PBMCs. The source is a male donor in good health and CMV-seronegative.

The CDR3 sequence: CASSQGVNAGQGSGYTF. The DNA of the CDR3 is TGCGCCAGCAGCCAAGGAGTCAATGCAGGACAGGGATCCGGCTACACCTTC. The chain carries TRBV4-3 and TRBJ1-2; 8 nucleotides line up with TRBD1. The CDR3 contains 17 residues. Germline V CDR1 and CDR2: LGHNA, YSLEER. The junction had 15 bases not matched to a gene; V was cut back by 1 base and J by 8 bases.

This clone was seen more than once but under ten times. The chain joins TRBV11-2 to TRBJ2-7; 10 nucleotides line up with TRBD1. The CDR3 totals 16 residues. Germline loops: CDR1 SGHAT, CDR2 FQNNGV. J lost 2 bases, V lost 5 bases, and 9 bases had no gene match. The CDR3 DNA is TGTGCCAGCAGCCTGACCGGGACAGGGGACCCCTACGAGCAGTACTTC. Its protein product is CASSLTGTGDPYEQYF.

The chain employs TRBV4-3 and TRBJ1-1; D may be TRBD1 (5 bases). V was trimmed by 0 bases and J by 0 bases, leaving 14 bases between them. Germline CDR1 is LGHNA and CDR2 is YSLEER. The CDR3 extends over 17 amino acids. The CDR3 bases are TGCGCCAGCAGCCAAGATCGGGGGATAGGGCTGAACACTGAAGCTTTCTTT. The encoded protein is CASSQDRGIGLNTEAFF.

The chain uses TRBV5-1 and TRBJ1-4; no clear D. The CDR3 is 15 amino acids. The germline gives CDR1 SGHRS, CDR2 YFSETQ. V was clipped by 4 bases and J by 8 bases, with 18 bases between them. CDR3 DNA sequence: TGCGCCAGCAGCCGACGCTCGTGGGGAGAAGAAAAACTGTTTTTT. This encodes CASSRRSWGEEKLFF. Full variable domain (outside the CDR3, taken from reference TRBV5-1 and TRBJ1-4): KAGVTQTPRYLIKTRGQQVTLSCSPISGHRSVSWYQQTPGQGLQFLFEYFSETQRNKGNFPGRFSGRQFSNSRSEMNVSTLELGDSALYLCASSRRSWGEEKLFFGSGTQLSVL.

V and J are TRBV7-8 and TRBJ1-2; 8 bases map to TRBD1. J was trimmed by 7 bases and V by 0 bases; bases with no gene match: 10. CDR1 and CDR2 (germline): SGHVS, FQNEAQ. This CDR3 comprises 16 residues. Written as DNA, the CDR3 is TGTGCCAGCAGCTTAGCATCGTTGACAGGGGTTTCTGGCTACACCTTC. It yields the protein CASSLASLTGVSGYTF.

This clone has only a few counts. This rearrangement joins TRBV6-5 to TRBJ1-2; maybe TRBD1 (6 bases). The length of the CDR3 is 15 residues. CDR1 is MNHEY, CDR2 SVGAGI, per germline. V lost 7 bases, J lost 1 base, and 16 bases lay in between. For the CDR3, the DNA is TGTGCCAGCACCTTCGGGGGGGGCTTTAACTATGGCTACACCTTC. This encodes CASTFGGGFNYGYTF.

Worth noting for this clone: Within the sample, other DNA sequences also encode this same CDR3. The chain carries TRBV5-1 and TRBJ2-7; D gene uncertain. The V end lost 0 bases, the J end lost 1 base, and 5 bases lay between the germline ends. Germline V gene data show CDR1 as SGHRS and CDR2 as YFSETQ. The CDR3 has 13 residues. This chain's CDR3 is CASSLDRSYEQYF. The CDR3 nucleotides are TGCGCCAGCAGCTTGGACAGATCCTACGAGCAGTACTTC.

The chain combines TRBV2 with TRBJ2-1, with a tentative D call TRBD2 (7 bases). Germline V CDR1 and CDR2: SNHLY, FYNNEI. This CDR3 is built from 19 residues. Trimming removed 6 bases at V and 0 bases at J, with 24 bases between. CDR3 protein: CASRKGGLRIISSYNEQFF. CDR3 DNA sequence: TGTGCCAGCAGAAAGGGGGGACTACGTATAATTAGCTCCTACAATGAGCAGTTCTTC. Complete variable domain (other parts from reference TRBV2 and TRBJ2-1): EPEVTQTPSHQVTQMGQEVILRCVPISNHLYFYWYRQILGQKVEFLVSFYNNEISEKSEIFDDQFSVERPDGSNFTLKIRSTKLEDSAMYFCASRKGGLRIISSYNEQFFGPGTRLTVL.

The rearrangement links TRBV9 to TRBJ1-4; D is ambiguous. V was cut by 3 bases and J by 3 bases, with 12 bases left in between. CDR1 and CDR2 (germline): SGDLS, YYNGEE. The CDR3 is 15 amino acids. The chain's CDR3 is CASSDRGGPNEKLFF. The CDR3 DNA reads as TGTGCCAGCAGCGACCGGGGAGGTCCTAATGAAAAACTGTTTTTT.

This clone was detected once. The rearrangement links TRBV28 to TRBJ2-7, with 8 bases aligning to TRBD2. CDR3 length: 14 residues. Germline values: CDR1 MDHEN, CDR2 SYDVKM. J lost 3 bases, V lost 7 bases, and 8 bases had no gene match. CDR3 in amino acids: CASTPQRESYEQYF. CDR3 bases: TGTGCCAGCACCCCGCAGCGGGAGAGCTACGAGCAGTACTTC.

The chain links TRBV28 to TRBJ2-7; 9 bases fit TRBD1. The junction had 17 bases not matched to a gene; V was cut back by 10 bases and J by 4 bases. The CDR3 sequence is 16 residues long. Germline V gives CDR1 MDHEN, CDR2 SYDVKM. CDR3 coding DNA: TGTGCCACCTTATCTCTCCGGGACAGGGTCCTATACGAGCAGTACTTC. Translated: CATLSLRDRVLYEQYF.

This clone was found a few times. The chain is built from TRBV9 and TRBJ2-2; TRBD1 agrees at 7 bases. Germline assignment: CDR1 SGDLS and CDR2 YYNGEE. The CDR3 has 14 amino acids. J lost 6 bases, V lost 4 bases, and 6 bases had no gene match. In nucleotides, the CDR3 is TGTGCCAGCAGCCCGCGACAGGGCTCCGGGGAGCTGTTTTTT. Protein: CASSPRQGSGELFF.

The chain is built from TRBV5-1 and TRBJ2-7, with a tentative D call TRBD1 (5 bases). This CDR3 contains 14 residues. Between the trimmed V and J ends, which lost 4 bases and 0 bases, there was a span of 11 bases. Germline V gene lookup returns CDR1 SGHRS and CDR2 YFSETQ. CDR3 nucleotide sequence: TGCGCCAGCAGCCTACAGGTCAACTCCTACGAGCAGTACTTC. Its protein is CASSLQVNSYEQYF.

CDR3 bases: TGTGCCAGCAGTGACTCAACAGGGGGATACAATGAGCAGTTCTTC. This encodes CASSDSTGGYNEQFF. J is TRBJ2-1 and V is TRBV6-4; 8 bases fit TRBD1. CDR3 length equals 15 residues. With V trimmed by 0 bases and J by 4 bases, 2 bases remained unmatched. Germline loops: CDR1 MRHNA, CDR2 SNTAGT.

The chain joins TRBV9 to TRBJ2-1; 8 positions match TRBD1. The V and J ends lost 4 bases and 1 base, in that order; junction bases with no gene match: 7. The CDR3 extends over 16 amino acids. CDR1 and CDR2 from the germline V gene are SGDLS and YYNGEE. DNA for the CDR3: TGTGCCAGCAGCAGGGACAGGACAACTTCCTACAATGAGCAGTTCTTC. Translating gives CASSRDRTTSYNEQFF.

This clone was detected a few times. The chain recombines TRBV25-1 with TRBJ2-7; the D is unclear. CDR3 length equals 13 residues. V gave up 3 bases and J gave up 5 bases, with 11 bases separating them. Germline CDR1 and CDR2: MGHDK and SYGVNS. For the CDR3, the DNA is TGTGCCAGCAGTGAGGCAGGAAAGGACGAGCAGTACTTC. It is translated as CASSEAGKDEQYF.

This clone came up once. The chain uses TRBV11-3 and TRBJ2-6; TRBD1 agrees at 9 bases. CDR1 is SGHNT and CDR2 is YENEEA in the germline V gene. The CDR3 loop spans 17 amino acids. Trimming at V came to 6 bases and at J to 0 bases, leaving 6 bases not matched to a gene. DNA of the CDR3: TGTGCCAGCAGTGCCGGGACAGGGCTCTCTGGGGCCAACGTCCTGACTTTC. Encoded protein: CASSAGTGLSGANVLTF.

Details on this clone: Different DNA sequences within this sample yield the same CDR3. The chain combines TRBV12-5 with TRBJ1-1, with D possibly TRBD1 on 5 matching bases. V was shortened by 2 bases and J by 3 bases, with 16 bases between the two germline ends. This CDR3 region has 16 residues. The germline V gene has CDR1 LGHNT and CDR2 FRNRAP. CDR3 in DNA: TGTGCTAGTGGTTTGCCCCGGGGGGGTAGGGACACTGAAGCTTTCTTT. Encoded protein: CASGLPRGGRDTEAFF.

The V call is TRBV28, the J call TRBJ1-2; 9 positions match TRBD1. The junction had 9 bases not matched to a gene; V was cut back by 6 bases and J by 4 bases. This CDR3 is built from 15 residues. Looked up from germline, CDR1 is MDHEN and CDR2 is SYDVKM. CDR3 coding DNA: TGTGCCAGCAGCCCCCGGGACAGGGCTTCCTATGGCTACACCTTC. Amino acids: CASSPRDRASYGYTF.

CDR3 nucleotides: TGCGCCAGCAGCGGGAGGACTTTCCGCACAGATACGCAGTATTTT. Residues: CASSGRTFRTDTQYF. V usage is TRBV5-1 and J usage is TRBJ2-3; D is possibly TRBD2 (6 bases). CDR3 length equals 15 residues. V was cut by 4 bases and J by 1 base, with 13 bases left in between. Per the germline V gene, CDR1 is SGHRS and CDR2 is YFSETQ.

The chain has TRBV19 and TRBJ1-1; possibly TRBD1 for D (6 bases). The germline V gene encodes CDR1 LNHDA and CDR2 SQIVND (reference sequence). V dropped 6 bases and J dropped 2 bases, with 16 bases sitting between them. CDR3 length: 15 amino acids. CDR3 loop: CASRNREHFNTEAFF. The CDR3 region has the DNA TGTGCCAGTAGAAACAGGGAACATTTTAACACTGAAGCTTTCTTT.

The table lists this clone with a few counts. The chain couples TRBV7-2 to TRBJ2-7; a weak D match, TRBD2 (5 bases). Trimming removed 1 base from V and 4 bases from J, with 11 bases in between. This CDR3 region has 14 residues. The germline V gene encodes CDR1 SGHTA and CDR2 FQGNSA. The CDR3 coding sequence is TGTGCCAGCAGCTTAGGAGGGTTCGAATACGAGCAGTACTTC. This codes for CASSLGGFEYEQYF.

This chain joins TRBV6-5 and TRBJ2-1, with TRBD2 matching 9 bases. The V gene end was trimmed by 4 bases and the J gene end by 5 bases; junction bases not matched to a gene: 6. The CDR3 consists of 15 residues. The V gene's germline CDR1 is MNHEY and CDR2 SVGAGI. CDR3 region: CASSFGLATNNEQFF. The CDR3 nucleotides read TGTGCCAGCAGTTTCGGACTAGCGACGAACAATGAGCAGTTCTTC.

The rearrangement links TRBV6-6 to TRBJ1-2; unclear D gene. The CDR3 has 12 amino acids. The germline CDR1 and CDR2 sequences are MNHNY and SVGAGI (reference sequence). V lost 7 bases, J lost 0 bases, and 6 bases lay in between. This CDR3 is CASKEANYGYTF. The CDR3 DNA follows: TGTGCCAGCAAGGAGGCTAACTATGGCTACACCTTC.

A few counts support this clone. The CDR3 nucleotides read TGTGCCAGCTCACTAAACGGACAGGCTTTAAACACCATATATTTT. Protein sequence: CASSLNGQALNTIYF. V usage is TRBV18 and J usage is TRBJ1-3; TRBD1 agrees at 7 bases. V lost 4 bases to trimming and J lost 6 bases; unmatched junction nucleotides: 9. The CDR3 contains 15 residues. Germline lookup yields CDR1 KGHSH and CDR2 LQKENI.

In its sample, this clone was seen a few times. The gene calls are TRBV7-9 and TRBJ2-1, with 13 nucleotides matching TRBD2. The germline V gene has CDR1 SEHNR and CDR2 FQNEAQ (reference sequence). This CDR3 is 19 amino acids long. J gave up 0 bases and V 0 bases, and 5 bases lay outside the gene matches. The CDR3 bases are TGTGCCAGCAGCTTAGCTTCTTGGACTAGCGGGAGCTCCTACAATGAGCAGTTCTTC. Translating it yields CASSLASWTSGSSYNEQFF.

This rearrangement joins TRBV27 to TRBJ2-1; 9 bases match TRBD1. CDR3 length equals 15 residues. With 3 bases clipped from V and 3 bases from J, the junction kept 3 bases outside the gene matches. CDR1 MNHEY and CDR2 SMNVEV come from the germline V gene (reference sequence). CDR3 DNA: TGTGCCAGCAGTTTGGACAGGGGACTCTACAATGAGCAGTTCTTC. Its protein product is CASSLDRGLYNEQFF.

In its sample, this clone was seen a few times. This chain connects TRBV11-2 to TRBJ2-1; D possibly corresponds to TRBD2 (6 bases). V shed 1 base and J shed 3 bases, with 16 bases lying between them. The CDR3 sequence is 17 residues long. Germline V gene lookup returns CDR1 SGHAT and CDR2 FQNNGV. CDR3 protein: CASSLVYGRLVYNEQFF. CDR3 bases: TGTGCCAGCAGCTTAGTTTACGGGAGACTAGTCTACAATGAGCAGTTCTTC.

Note on this clone: The junction shows a germline mismatch at one end, possibly a read error. This chain joins TRBV5-4 and TRBJ2-2; perhaps TRBD1 as D (6 bases). The V gene's germline CDR1 is SGHNT and CDR2 YYREEE (reference sequence). The CDR3 spans 16 residues. CDR3 sequence reads: CASTLSGDANTGELFF. CDR3 nucleotides: TGTGCCAGCACCTTGTCAGGGGATGCGAACACCGGGGAGCTGTTTTTT.

The chain has TRBV7-9 and TRBJ2-2; D gene unclear. There are 14 residues in the CDR3. The germline CDR1 and CDR2 sequences are SEHNR and FQNEAQ (reference sequence). The V and J ends lost 0 bases and 4 bases respectively, with 6 bases between them. The chain's CDR3 is CASSLATGTGELFF. Written as DNA, the CDR3 is TGTGCCAGCAGCTTAGCTACGGGCACCGGGGAGCTGTTTTTT.

Here the CDR3 reads CASSETSSGNTIYF. The CDR3 region has the DNA TGTGCCAGCAGCGAAACATCATCTGGAAACACCATATATTTT. The chain is built from TRBV9 and TRBJ1-3; D call uncertain. V was cut by 3 bases and J by 1 base, with 8 bases left in between. This CDR3 has 14 amino acids. Germline CDR1 reads SGDLS; CDR2 reads YYNGEE.

J is TRBJ1-6 and V is TRBV6-1; unclear D gene. Between the trimmed V and J ends, which lost 8 bases and 6 bases, there was a span of 14 bases. This CDR3 contains 14 residues. Germline CDR1 reads MNHNS; CDR2 reads SASEGT. The CDR3 region is CASRSTASNSPLHF. In DNA, the CDR3 is TGTGCCAGCCGGTCTACAGCTTCTAATTCACCCCTCCACTTT.